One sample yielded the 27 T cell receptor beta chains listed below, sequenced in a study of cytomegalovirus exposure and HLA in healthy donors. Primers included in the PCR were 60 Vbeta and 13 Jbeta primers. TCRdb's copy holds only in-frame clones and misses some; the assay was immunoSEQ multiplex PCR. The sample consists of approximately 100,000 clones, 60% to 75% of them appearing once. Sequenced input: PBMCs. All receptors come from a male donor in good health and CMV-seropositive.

In DNA form, the CDR3 reads TGTGCCAGCTCACCATCGGGACAGCACTACAATCAGCCCCAGCATTTT. The encoded protein is CASSPSGQHYNQPQHF. J is TRBJ1-5 and V is TRBV18; 7 bases match TRBD1. Per the germline V gene, CDR1 is KGHSH and CDR2 is LQKENI. The ends lost 2 bases at V and 3 bases at J; junction bases unmatched: 7. The CDR3 is 16 residues long.

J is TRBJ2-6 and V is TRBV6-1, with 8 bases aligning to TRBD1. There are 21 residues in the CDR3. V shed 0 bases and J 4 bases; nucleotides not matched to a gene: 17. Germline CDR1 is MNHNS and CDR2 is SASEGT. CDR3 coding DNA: TGTGCCAGCAGTGAAGCGCCTTTTCAGGGACAGGCCAGGCCCGGGGCCAACGTCCTGACTTTC. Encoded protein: CASSEAPFQGQARPGANVLTF.

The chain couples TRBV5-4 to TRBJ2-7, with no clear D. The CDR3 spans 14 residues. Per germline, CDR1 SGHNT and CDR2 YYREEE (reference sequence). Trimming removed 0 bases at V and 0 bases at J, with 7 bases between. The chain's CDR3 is CASSLDTASYEQYF. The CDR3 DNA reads TGTGCCAGCAGCTTGGACACAGCCTCCTACGAGCAGTACTTC.

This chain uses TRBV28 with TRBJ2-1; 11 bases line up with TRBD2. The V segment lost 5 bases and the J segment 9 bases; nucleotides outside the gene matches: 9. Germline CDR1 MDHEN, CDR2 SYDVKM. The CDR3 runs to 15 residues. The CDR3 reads CASSSPGTSGFEQFF. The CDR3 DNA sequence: TGTGCCAGCAGTAGCCCTGGGACTAGCGGCTTTGAGCAGTTCTTC.

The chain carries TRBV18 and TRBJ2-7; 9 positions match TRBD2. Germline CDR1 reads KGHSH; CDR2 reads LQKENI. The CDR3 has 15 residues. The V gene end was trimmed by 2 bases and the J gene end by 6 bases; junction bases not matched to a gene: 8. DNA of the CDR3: TGTGCCAGCTCACCATGGCGGGAGGGTAGGAGCGAGCAGTACTTC. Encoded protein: CASSPWREGRSEQYF.

As DNA, the CDR3 is TGTGCCAGTATTAGGTCAGGGAGCAATCAGCCCCAGCATTTT. The encoded protein is CASIRSGSNQPQHF. This chain links TRBV19 with TRBJ1-5; a weak D match, TRBD1 (5 bases). The germline CDR1 and CDR2 sequences are LNHDA and SQIVND (reference sequence). V dropped 7 bases and J dropped 1 base, with 11 bases sitting between them. The CDR3 extends over 14 amino acids. The whole variable domain, filled in from reference TRBV19 and TRBJ1-5, reads DGGITQSPKYLFRKEGQNVTLSCEQNLNHDAMYWYRQDPGQGLRLIYYSQIVNDFQKGDIAEGYSVSREKKESFPLTVTSAQKNPTAFYLCASIRSGSNQPQHFGDGTRLSIL.

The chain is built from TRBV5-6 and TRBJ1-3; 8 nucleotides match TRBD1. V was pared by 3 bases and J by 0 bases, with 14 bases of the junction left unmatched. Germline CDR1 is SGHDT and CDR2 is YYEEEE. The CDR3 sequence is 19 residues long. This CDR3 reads CASSSPLGQGLDSGNTIYF. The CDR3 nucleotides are TGTGCCAGCAGCTCACCGTTAGGACAGGGTCTCGACTCTGGAAACACCATATATTTT. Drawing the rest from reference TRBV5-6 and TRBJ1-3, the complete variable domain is DAGVTQSPTHLIKTRGQQVTLRCSPKSGHDTVSWYQQALGQGPQFIFQYYEEEERQRGNFPDRFSGHQFPNYSSELNVNALLLGDSALYLCASSSPLGQGLDSGNTIYFGEGSWLTVV.

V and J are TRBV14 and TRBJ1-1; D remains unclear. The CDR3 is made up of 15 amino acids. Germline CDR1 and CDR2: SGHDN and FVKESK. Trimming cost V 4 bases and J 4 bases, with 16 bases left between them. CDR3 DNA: TGTGCCAGCAGCCTAGAGCGGTACGGTGCCACTGAAGCTTTCTTT. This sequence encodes CASSLERYGATEAFF.

CDR3 protein: CASMRAMNTEAFF. The DNA of the CDR3 is TGTGCCAGCATGAGAGCAATGAACACTGAAGCTTTCTTT. This rearrangement joins TRBV25-1 to TRBJ1-1; no clear D. Per the germline V gene, CDR1 is MGHDK and CDR2 is SYGVNS. CDR3 length equals 13 residues. V dropped 7 bases and J dropped 0 bases, with 9 bases sitting between them. Variable domain in full (rest from reference TRBV25-1 and TRBJ1-1): EADIYQTPRYLVIGTGKKITLECSQTMGHDKMYWYQQDPGMELHLIHYSYGVNSTEKGDLSSESTVSRIRTEHFPLTLESARPSHTSQYLCASMRAMNTEAFFGQGTRLTVV.

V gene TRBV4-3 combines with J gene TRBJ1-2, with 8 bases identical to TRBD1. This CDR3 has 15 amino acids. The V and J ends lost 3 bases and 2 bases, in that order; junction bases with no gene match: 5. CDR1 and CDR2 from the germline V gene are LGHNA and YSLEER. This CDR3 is CASSHAQGANYGYTF. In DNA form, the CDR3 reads TGCGCCAGCAGCCACGCCCAGGGGGCAAACTATGGCTACACCTTC.

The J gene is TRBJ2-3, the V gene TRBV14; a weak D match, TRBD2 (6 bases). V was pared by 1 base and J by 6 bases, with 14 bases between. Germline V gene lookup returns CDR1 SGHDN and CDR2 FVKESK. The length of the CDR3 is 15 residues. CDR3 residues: CASSQVLGLRDTQYF. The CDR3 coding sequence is TGTGCCAGCAGCCAAGTACTAGGACTAAGGGATACGCAGTATTTT.

The CDR3 protein is CASSLSGRADTQYF. CDR3 DNA sequence: TGTGCCAGCAGTTTATCAGGGAGGGCAGATACGCAGTATTTT. The gene calls are TRBV28 and TRBJ2-3; TRBD2 matches 7 bases. Germline V gene sequence: CDR1 MDHEN, CDR2 SYDVKM. The length of the CDR3 is 14 residues. Trimming took 1 base from V and 4 from J; bases not matched to a gene: 2.

The CDR3 sequence: CASSPGPGTTNEKLFF. CDR3 DNA: TGTGCCAGCTCACCAGGACCAGGGACAACTAATGAAAAACTGTTTTTT. This chain connects TRBV18 to TRBJ1-4, with D possibly being TRBD1 (5 bases). This CDR3 comprises 16 residues. Germline V gives CDR1 KGHSH, CDR2 LQKENI. Trimming pared 2 bases from V and 0 bases from J, leaving 10 bases between.

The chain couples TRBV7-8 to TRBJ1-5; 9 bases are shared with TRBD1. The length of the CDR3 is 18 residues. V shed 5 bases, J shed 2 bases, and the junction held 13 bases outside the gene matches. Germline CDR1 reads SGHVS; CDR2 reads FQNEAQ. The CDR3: CASSLLSLDRGRNQPQHF. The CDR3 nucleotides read TGTGCCAGCAGCCTACTCTCCTTGGACAGGGGCCGCAATCAGCCCCAGCATTTT.

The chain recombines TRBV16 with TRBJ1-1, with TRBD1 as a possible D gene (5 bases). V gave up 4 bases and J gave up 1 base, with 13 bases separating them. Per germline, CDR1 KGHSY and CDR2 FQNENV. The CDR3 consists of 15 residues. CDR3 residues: CASSPRGASNTEAFF. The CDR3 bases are TGTGCCAGCAGCCCCCGCGGGGCTTCGAACACTGAAGCTTTCTTT.

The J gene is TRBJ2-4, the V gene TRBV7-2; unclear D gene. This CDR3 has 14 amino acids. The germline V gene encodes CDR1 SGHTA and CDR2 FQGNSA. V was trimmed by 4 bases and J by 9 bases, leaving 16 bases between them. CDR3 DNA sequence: TGTGCCAGCAGCTCTAGAGTAGCCTCCGGCATTCAGTACTTC. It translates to CASSSRVASGIQYF.

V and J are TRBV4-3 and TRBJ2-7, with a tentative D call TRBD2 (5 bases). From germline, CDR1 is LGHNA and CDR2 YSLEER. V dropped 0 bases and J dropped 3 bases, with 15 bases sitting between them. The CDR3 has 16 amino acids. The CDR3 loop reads CASSQELVVNFYEQYF. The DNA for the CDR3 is TGCGCCAGCAGCCAAGAACTAGTCGTTAACTTCTACGAGCAGTACTTC.

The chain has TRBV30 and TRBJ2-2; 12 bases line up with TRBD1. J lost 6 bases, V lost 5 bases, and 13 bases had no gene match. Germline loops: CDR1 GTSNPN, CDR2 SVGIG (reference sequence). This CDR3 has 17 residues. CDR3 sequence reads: CAWGPGQGAYTSGELFF. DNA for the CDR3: TGTGCCTGGGGACCGGGACAGGGGGCCTATACTTCCGGGGAGCTGTTTTTT.

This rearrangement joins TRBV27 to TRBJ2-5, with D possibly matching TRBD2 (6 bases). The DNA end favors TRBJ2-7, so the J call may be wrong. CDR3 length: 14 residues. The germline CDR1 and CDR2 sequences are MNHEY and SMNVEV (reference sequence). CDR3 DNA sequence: TGTGCCAGCAGTTTATTTCCGGGAGCCTACGAGCAGTACTTC. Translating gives CASSLFPGAYEQYF.

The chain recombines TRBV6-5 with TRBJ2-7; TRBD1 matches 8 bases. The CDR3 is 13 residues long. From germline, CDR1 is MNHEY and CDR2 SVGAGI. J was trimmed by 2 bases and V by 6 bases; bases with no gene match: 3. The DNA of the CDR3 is TGTGCCAGCAGAAAGGGACAGGCCTACGAGCAGTACTTC. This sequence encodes CASRKGQAYEQYF.

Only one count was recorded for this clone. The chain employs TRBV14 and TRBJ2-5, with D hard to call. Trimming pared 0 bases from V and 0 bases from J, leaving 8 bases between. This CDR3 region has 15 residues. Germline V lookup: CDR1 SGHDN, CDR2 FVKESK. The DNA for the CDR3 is TGTGCCAGCAGCCAAGACTACCTGTACCAAGAGACCCAGTACTTC. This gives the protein CASSQDYLYQETQYF.

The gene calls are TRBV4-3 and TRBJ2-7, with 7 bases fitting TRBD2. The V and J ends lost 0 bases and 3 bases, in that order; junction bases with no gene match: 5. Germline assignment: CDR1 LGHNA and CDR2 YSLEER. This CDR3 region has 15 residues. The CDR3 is CASSQEVGGYYEQYF. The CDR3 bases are TGCGCCAGCAGCCAAGAGGTCGGGGGGTACTACGAGCAGTACTTC.

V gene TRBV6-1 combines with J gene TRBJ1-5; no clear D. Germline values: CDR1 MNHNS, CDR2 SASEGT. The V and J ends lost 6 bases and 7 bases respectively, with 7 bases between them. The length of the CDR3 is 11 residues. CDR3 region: CASRATQPQHF. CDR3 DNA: TGTGCCAGCAGGGCCACCCAGCCCCAGCATTTT.

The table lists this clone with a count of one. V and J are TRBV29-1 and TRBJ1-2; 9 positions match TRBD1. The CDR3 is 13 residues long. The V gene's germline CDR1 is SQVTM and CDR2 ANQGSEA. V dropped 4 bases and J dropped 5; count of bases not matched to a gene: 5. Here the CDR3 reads CSVVPGQGYGYTF. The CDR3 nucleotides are TGCAGCGTTGTCCCGGGACAGGGATATGGCTACACCTTC.

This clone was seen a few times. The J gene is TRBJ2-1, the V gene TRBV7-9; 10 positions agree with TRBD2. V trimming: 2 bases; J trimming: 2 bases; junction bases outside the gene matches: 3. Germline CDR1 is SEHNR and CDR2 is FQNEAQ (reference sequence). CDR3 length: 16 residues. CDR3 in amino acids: CASSLTGLAAYNEQFF. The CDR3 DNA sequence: TGTGCCAGCAGCTTAACAGGACTAGCGGCCTACAATGAGCAGTTCTTC.

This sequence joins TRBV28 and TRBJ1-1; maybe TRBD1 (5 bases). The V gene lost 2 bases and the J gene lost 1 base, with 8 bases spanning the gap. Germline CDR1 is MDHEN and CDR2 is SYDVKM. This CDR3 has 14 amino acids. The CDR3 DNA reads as TGTGCCAGCAGTTTACTCAGGGCGAACACTGAAGCTTTCTTT. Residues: CASSLLRANTEAFF. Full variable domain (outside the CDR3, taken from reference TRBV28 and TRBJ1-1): DVKVTQSSRYLVKRTGEKVFLECVQDMDHENMFWYRQDPGLGLRLIYFSYDVKMKEKGDIPEGYSVSREKKERFSLILESASTNQTSMYLCASSLLRANTEAFFGQGTRLTVV.

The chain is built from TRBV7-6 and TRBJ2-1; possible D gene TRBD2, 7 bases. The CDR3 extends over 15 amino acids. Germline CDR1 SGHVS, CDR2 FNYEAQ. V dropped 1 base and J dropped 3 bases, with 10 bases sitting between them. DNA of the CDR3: TGTGCCAGCAGCTTAGGCGGGGGCTTCTACAATGAGCAGTTCTTC. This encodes CASSLGGGFYNEQFF.